The clone carrying this T cell receptor (beta chain) was seen ten or more times. The data were obtained in a study of blood T cells in healthy people across ages. CDR1 is MNHEY and CDR2 is SMNVEV in the germline V gene (reference sequence). Between the trimmed V and J ends, which lost 5 bases and 0 bases, there was a span of 19 bases. The CDR3 totals 17 residues. Using a J-beta primer mix together with a sample-barcoded 5' primer, a second PCR was run for about 7 to 12 cycles. TCRdb called the 5' RACE reads again in MiXCR, with one record for every CDR3 protein. Of some 670,000 distinct CDR3 sequences detected, more than 45% appear once; the ten largest clones hold approximately 13%.

The origin of this receptor is a woman older than 75 in good health. The material sequenced was blood. This rearrangement joins TRBV27 to TRBJ1-2; D gene uncertain. For the CDR3, the DNA is TGTGCCAGCAGTCCGAACTCGAATTACCGTTCTAACTATGGCTACACCTTC. It yields the protein CASSPNSNYRSNYGYTF.